The 13 T cell receptor beta chains presented below share a single source sample, sequenced in a study of T cells in Graves' hyperthyroidism and ophthalmopathy. Authors of the study amplified TCR beta CDR3 regions from RNA transcripts. The TCR CDR3 first-round RT-PCR relied on the HTBI primer set. TCRdb called the multiplex PCR reads again in MiXCR, with one record for every CDR3 protein. This table holds roughly 800,000 distinct CDR3 sequences, over 35% found once. Sequenced: blood. All receptors come from a man between 18 and 35 years old with Graves' hyperthyroidism.

This clonotype has at least ten counts. The chain links TRBV7-6 to TRBJ2-7; the match to TRBD1 covers 7 bases. V lost 1 base and J lost 6; bases outside the gene matches: 3. CDR3 length equals 13 residues. Germline CDR1 is SGHVS and CDR2 is FNYEAQ. This CDR3 is CASSLGAGGEQYF. CDR3 DNA sequence: TGTGCCAGCAGCTTAGGGGCAGGGGGCGAGCAGTACTTC.

The gene calls are TRBV11-2 and TRBJ2-7; a weak D match, TRBD2 (5 bases). Trimming shortened V by 4 bases and J by 6 bases, and 13 bases separated the two germline ends. Germline CDR1 reads SGHAT; CDR2 reads FQNNGV. The CDR3 consists of 13 residues. CDR3 loop: CASSSGIWGEQYF. As DNA, the CDR3 is TGTGCCAGCAGCTCCGGGATTTGGGGCGAGCAGTACTTC.

The chain couples TRBV14 to TRBJ1-2; TRBD1 aligns across 8 bases. The CDR3 runs 13 residues. The J segment lost 7 bases and the V segment lost 3 bases, leaving 4 bases of the junction unmatched. Germline CDR1 reads SGHDN; CDR2 reads FVKESK. The CDR3 nucleotides read TGTGCCAGCAGCCAGACCAGGGGGCCTGGCTACACCTTC. Its translation is CASSQTRGPGYTF.

J is TRBJ2-7 and V is TRBV19, with D possibly being TRBD1 (6 bases). The CDR3 has 14 amino acids. Germline V lookup: CDR1 LNHDA, CDR2 SQIVND (reference sequence). Trimming left V 4 bases short and J 3 bases short, with 13 bases between. CDR3: CASSTDRRHYEQYF. CDR3 DNA sequence: TGTGCCAGTAGTACTGACAGGAGACACTACGAGCAGTACTTC.

This rearrangement joins TRBV7-2 to TRBJ2-7; no definite D call. There are 13 residues in the CDR3. Germline V gene lookup returns CDR1 SGHTA and CDR2 FQGNSA. As DNA, the CDR3 is TGTGCCAGCAGTGGGAATGAATTGCGTGGGATTCGTGTC. This sequence encodes CASSGNELRGIRV.

This clonotype was found a few times. The chain links TRBV7-9 to TRBJ2-7, with D possibly matching TRBD2 (5 bases). This CDR3 is built from 16 residues. The germline V and J ends were trimmed by 6 bases and 3 bases, with 21 bases remaining between them. CDR1 is SEHNR and CDR2 is FQNEAQ in the germline V gene (reference sequence). The DNA for the CDR3 is TGTGCCAGCAGTTCGCACGGCGGGCAAGAGTTCTACGAGCAGTACTTC. Its translation is CASSSHGGQEFYEQYF.

Comment on this clonotype: A much larger clone lies a single base off, so this may be a read error. Because it lacks the conserved phenylalanine or tryptophan at the end, this CDR3 is likely a read error. The CDR3 region has the DNA TGTGCCAGCAGCTTACACAGGGATGGCTACACCCTC. Protein product: CASSLHRDGYTL. The rearrangement links TRBV7-2 to TRBJ1-2; D might be TRBD1 (6 bases). In germline, CDR1 is SGHTA, CDR2 FQGNSA. V lost 2 bases to trimming and J lost 6 bases, with 7 bases between them. CDR3 size: 12 residues.

In this sample, this clonotype turned up many times. The V gene is TRBV20-1, the J gene TRBJ2-7; TRBD2 agrees at 11 bases. V lost 1 base, J lost 2 bases, and 1 base stayed unmatched. Looked up from germline, CDR1 is DFQATT and CDR2 is SNEGSKA (reference sequence). This CDR3 has 14 residues. The CDR3 DNA reads as TGCAGTGCTAGAGGACTAGCGGGACCCTACGAGCAGTACTTC. Residues: CSARGLAGPYEQYF.

This clonotype was counted at least ten times. The rearrangement uses TRBV15 and TRBJ1-1; 10 bases agree with TRBD1. The V and J ends lost 1 base and 8 bases, in that order; junction bases with no gene match: 1. Germline V gene sequence: CDR1 LNHNV, CDR2 YYDKDF (reference sequence). The CDR3 length is 13 residues. The CDR3 here is CATSRVTGGEAFF. The CDR3 DNA is TGTGCCACCAGCAGAGTGACAGGGGGCGAAGCTTTCTTT.

This clonotype was counted once. The germline gene is not matched at one end of the junction; a read error may be the cause. The rearrangement links TRBV20-1 to TRBJ1-1, with 8 bases that match TRBD1. CDR1 and CDR2 (germline): DFQATT, SNEGSKA (reference sequence). CDR3 length: 13 residues. CDR3 sequence reads: CSARRGGQGVASF. CDR3 sequence (DNA): TGCAGTGCTCGGAGGGGCGGACAGGGAGTCGCTTCCTTT.

This sequence joins TRBV6-6 and TRBJ1-4; D call uncertain. Trimming left V 2 bases short and J 7 bases short, with 8 bases between. The CDR3 runs 13 residues. CDR1 and CDR2 from the germline V gene are MNHNY and SVGAGI (reference sequence). The CDR3 loop is CASSYLVSEKLFF. The CDR3, as DNA: TGTGCCAGCAGTTACCTAGTCTCTGAAAAACTGTTTTTT.

About this clonotype itself: Germline and junction disagree at one end, which may indicate a read error. The V gene is TRBV9, the J gene TRBJ2-7; 8 positions agree with TRBD2. Germline values: CDR1 SGDLS, CDR2 YYNGEE. The CDR3 totals 15 residues. CDR3 residues: CASSTRLAYSYEQYF. CDR3 nucleotide sequence: TGCGCCAGCAGCACCCGACTAGCGTACTCCTACGAGCAGTACTTC.

This clonotype was counted many times. This chain joins TRBV29-1 and TRBJ1-1; a weak D match, TRBD1 (6 bases). The germline V gene has CDR1 SQVTM and CDR2 ANQGSEA. This CDR3 contains 14 residues. Trimming stripped 5 bases from V and 6 bases from J, with 19 bases between. In nucleotides, the CDR3 is TGCAGCGTTTTGACAGGCTCCCAGAGGGCTGAAGCTTTCTTT. This sequence encodes CSVLTGSQRAEAFF.